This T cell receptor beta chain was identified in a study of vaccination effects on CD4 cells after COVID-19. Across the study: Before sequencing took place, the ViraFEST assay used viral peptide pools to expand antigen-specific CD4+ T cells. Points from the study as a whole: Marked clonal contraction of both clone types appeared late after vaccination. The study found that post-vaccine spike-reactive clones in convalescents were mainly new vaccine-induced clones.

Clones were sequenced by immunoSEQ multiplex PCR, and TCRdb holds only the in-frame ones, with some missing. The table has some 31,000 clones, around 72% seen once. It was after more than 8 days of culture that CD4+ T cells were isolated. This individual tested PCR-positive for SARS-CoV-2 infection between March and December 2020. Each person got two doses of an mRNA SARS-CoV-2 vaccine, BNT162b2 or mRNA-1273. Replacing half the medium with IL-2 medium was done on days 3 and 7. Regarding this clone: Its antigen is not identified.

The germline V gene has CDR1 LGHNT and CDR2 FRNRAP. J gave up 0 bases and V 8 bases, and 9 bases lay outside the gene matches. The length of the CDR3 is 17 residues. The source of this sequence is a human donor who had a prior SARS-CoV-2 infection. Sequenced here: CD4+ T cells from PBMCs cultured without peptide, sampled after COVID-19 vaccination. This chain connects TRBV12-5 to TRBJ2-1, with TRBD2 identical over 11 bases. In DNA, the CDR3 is TGTGCTAGTTTAGCGACTAGCGGGACCAGCTCCTACAATGAGCAGTTCTTC. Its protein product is CASLATSGTSSYNEQFF.